This is a list of T cell receptor beta chains from one sample in a study of technical replicates of blood from a few donors. The assay was immunoSEQ multiplex PCR, and TCRdb's table has in-frame clones only and misses some. The sample contains roughly 60,000 clones, around nine tenths of which appear only once. Sequenced input: PBMCs. The receptor set was obtained from a human donor in good health. Some clones in this sample may be carry-over from other donors' samples. Both conserved end residues are part of each CDR3. Each record gives: D gene, J gene, V gene, clone size, CDR3 protein, CDR3 DNA. The D gene is left open where the match is weak. Expanded clones get a size class; other rows say once, few or many, or leave the size out.

D gene: NA; J gene: TRBJ1-2; V gene: TRBV4-2; clone size: NA; CDR3 protein: CASSQEGRFYGYTF; CDR3 DNA: TGTGCCAGCAGCCAAGAGGGCCGGTTCTATGGCTACACCTTC
D gene: NA; J gene: TRBJ1-1; V gene: TRBV7-9; clone size: NA; CDR3 protein: CASSPPGLAGTEAFF; CDR3 DNA: TGTGCCAGCAGCCCCCCCGGGTTGGCCGGTACTGAAGCTTTCTTT
D gene: NA; J gene: TRBJ1-1; V gene: TRBV5-1; clone size: NA; CDR3 protein: CASSVREGNTEAFF; CDR3 DNA: TGCGCCAGCAGTGTACGGGAAGGGAACACTGAAGCTTTCTTT
D gene: TRBD2; J gene: TRBJ2-7; V gene: TRBV6-6; clone size: NA; CDR3 protein: CASSYSKLAGGEQYF; CDR3 DNA: TGTGCCAGCAGTTACTCGAAGCTAGCGGGGGGTGAGCAGTACTTC
D gene: TRBD2; J gene: TRBJ2-5; V gene: TRBV5-1; clone size: NA; CDR3 protein: CASSFDGGFRETQYF; CDR3 DNA: TGCGCCAGCAGCTTCGACGGGGGGTTTAGAGAGACCCAGTACTTC
D gene: TRBD1; J gene: TRBJ2-7; V gene: TRBV7-9; clone size: many; CDR3 protein: CASSHGQEPYEQYF; CDR3 DNA: TGTGCCAGCAGCCACGGACAGGAACCCTACGAGCAGTACTTC
D gene: NA; J gene: TRBJ1-5; V gene: TRBV30; clone size: NA; CDR3 protein: CAWSRRGSSNQPQHF; CDR3 DNA: TGTGCCTGGAGCCGGCGGGGGAGTAGCAATCAGCCCCAGCATTTT
D gene: NA; J gene: TRBJ1-1; V gene: TRBV4-1; clone size: NA; CDR3 protein: CASSHPGLLMNTEAFF; CDR3 DNA: TGCGCCAGCAGCCATCCAGGGTTATTGATGAACACTGAAGCTTTCTTT
D gene: TRBD2; J gene: TRBJ2-7; V gene: TRBV7-2; clone size: few; CDR3 protein: CASSFAGTSGSYEQYF; CDR3 DNA: TGTGCCAGCAGCTTTGCGGGGACTAGCGGGAGCTACGAGCAGTACTTC
D gene: NA; J gene: TRBJ2-3; V gene: TRBV5-4; clone size: NA; CDR3 protein: CASSPARASGGTQYF; CDR3 DNA: TGTGCCAGCAGCCCTGCGAGAGCCTCCGGGGGTACGCAGTATTTT
D gene: NA; J gene: TRBJ1-6; V gene: TRBV4-1; clone size: once; CDR3 protein: CASSSTGGWSYNSPLHF; CDR3 DNA: TGCGCCAGCAGCTCCACGGGGGGCTGGTCCTATAATTCACCCCTCCACTTT
D gene: NA; J gene: TRBJ1-2; V gene: TRBV7-2; clone size: NA; CDR3 protein: CASSPQVSAEGGYTF; CDR3 DNA: TGTGCCAGCAGCCCGCAAGTTTCCGCGGAGGGTGGCTACACCTTC
D gene: TRBD2; J gene: TRBJ2-1; V gene: TRBV30; clone size: NA; CDR3 protein: CAWSTGTSGYNEQFF; CDR3 DNA: TGTGCCTGGAGTACTGGGACTAGCGGATACAATGAGCAGTTCTTC
D gene: TRBD1; J gene: TRBJ1-6; V gene: TRBV6-5; clone size: NA; CDR3 protein: CASSYSGQGPLHF; CDR3 DNA: TGTGCCAGCAGTTACTCAGGACAGGGGCCCCTCCACTTT
D gene: TRBD1; J gene: TRBJ2-5; V gene: TRBV2; clone size: NA; CDR3 protein: CASNPRQGPQETQYF; CDR3 DNA: TGTGCCAGCAACCCCCGACAGGGCCCTCAAGAGACCCAGTACTTC
D gene: NA; J gene: TRBJ2-4; V gene: TRBV10-3; clone size: NA; CDR3 protein: CAISEGLADIQYF; CDR3 DNA: TGTGCCATCAGTGAAGGACTCGCGGACATTCAGTACTTC
D gene: TRBD1; J gene: TRBJ1-6; V gene: TRBV9; clone size: NA; CDR3 protein: CASSTKQGASDSPLHF; CDR3 DNA: TGTGCCAGCAGCACAAAACAGGGGGCCTCCGATTCACCCCTCCACTTT
D gene: NA; J gene: TRBJ1-1; V gene: TRBV7-2; clone size: NA; CDR3 protein: CASITGTEAFF; CDR3 DNA: TGTGCCAGCATCACAGGCACTGAAGCTTTCTTT
D gene: TRBD2; J gene: TRBJ2-2; V gene: TRBV6-5; clone size: NA; CDR3 protein: CASRAGTSNTGELFF; CDR3 DNA: TGTGCCAGCAGGGCCGGGACTAGTAACACCGGGGAGCTGTTTTTT
D gene: NA; J gene: TRBJ1-1; V gene: TRBV7-9; clone size: NA; CDR3 protein: CASTWGGGYTEAFF; CDR3 DNA: TGTGCCAGCACTTGGGGAGGGGGATACACTGAAGCTTTCTTT
D gene: TRBD2; J gene: TRBJ2-1; V gene: TRBV19; clone size: NA; CDR3 protein: CASSQLTSSGSANEQFF; CDR3 DNA: TGTGCCAGTAGCCAATTAACCTCTAGCGGGAGTGCCAATGAGCAGTTCTTC
D gene: NA; J gene: TRBJ2-7; V gene: TRBV5-4; clone size: NA; CDR3 protein: CASRGGEQYF; CDR3 DNA: TGTGCCAGCAGGGGGGGAGAGCAGTACTTC
D gene: NA; J gene: TRBJ1-1; V gene: TRBV30; clone size: few; CDR3 protein: CAWRVHMNTEAFF; CDR3 DNA: TGTGCCTGGAGGGTTCACATGAACACTGAAGCTTTCTTT
D gene: TRBD1; J gene: TRBJ2-5; V gene: TRBV6-5; clone size: NA; CDR3 protein: CASRVNRGEGTQYF; CDR3 DNA: TGTGCCAGCAGAGTCAACAGGGGAGAGGGGACCCAGTACTTC
D gene: TRBD1; J gene: TRBJ2-7; V gene: TRBV5-5; clone size: once; CDR3 protein: CASSLQGGPYEQYF; CDR3 DNA: TGTGCCAGCAGCTTACAGGGGGGACCCTACGAGCAGTACTTC
D gene: NA; J gene: TRBJ1-2; V gene: TRBV5-6; clone size: NA; CDR3 protein: CASRRDTPGGYTF; CDR3 DNA: TGTGCCAGCAGGAGGGACACCCCGGGGGGCTACACCTTC
D gene: TRBD1; J gene: TRBJ2-3; V gene: TRBV11-1; clone size: NA; CDR3 protein: CASSDRTGGTDTQYF; CDR3 DNA: TGTGCCAGCAGCGACAGGACAGGGGGCACAGATACGCAGTATTTT
D gene: TRBD1; J gene: TRBJ1-2; V gene: TRBV4-1; clone size: NA; CDR3 protein: CASSPNRDSLGYGYTF; CDR3 DNA: TGCGCCAGCAGCCCGAACCGGGACAGTCTTGGCTATGGCTACACCTTC
D gene: NA; J gene: TRBJ2-7; V gene: TRBV18; clone size: NA; CDR3 protein: CASSPTETLGDEQYF; CDR3 DNA: TGTGCCAGCTCACCGACGGAGACTTTAGGCGACGAGCAGTACTTC
D gene: NA; J gene: TRBJ1-4; V gene: TRBV15; clone size: NA; CDR3 protein: CATSRGGNEKLFF; CDR3 DNA: TGTGCCACCAGCAGGGGAGGTAATGAAAAACTGTTTTTT
D gene: NA; J gene: TRBJ2-1; V gene: TRBV5-1; clone size: NA; CDR3 protein: CASSFSQALKYNEQFF; CDR3 DNA: TGCGCCAGCAGCTTTTCCCAGGCGCTCAAATACAATGAGCAGTTCTTC
D gene: NA; J gene: TRBJ1-1; V gene: TRBV7-9; clone size: NA; CDR3 protein: CASSPNRDTEAFF; CDR3 DNA: TGTGCCAGCAGCCCGAACAGGGATACTGAAGCTTTCTTT
D gene: NA; J gene: TRBJ1-1; V gene: TRBV29-1; clone size: NA; CDR3 protein: CSVEDRNSEAFF; CDR3 DNA: TGCAGCGTTGAAGACCGCAACAGTGAAGCTTTCTTT
D gene: NA; J gene: TRBJ1-2; V gene: TRBV7-2; clone size: NA; CDR3 protein: CASSPKGGGGGSDYGYTF; CDR3 DNA: TGTGCCAGCAGCCCCAAGGGAGGCGGGGGGGGATCAGACTATGGCTACACCTTC
D gene: NA; J gene: TRBJ2-7; V gene: TRBV2; clone size: NA; CDR3 protein: CASRGRGYEQYF; CDR3 DNA: TGTGCCAGTCGGGGCAGGGGCTACGAGCAGTACTTC
D gene: NA; J gene: TRBJ1-2; V gene: TRBV19; clone size: once; CDR3 protein: CASSIAQGPSHNYGYTF; CDR3 DNA: TGTGCCAGTAGTATTGCACAGGGTCCGTCCCATAACTATGGCTACACCTTC
D gene: NA; J gene: TRBJ2-7; V gene: TRBV5-1; clone size: once; CDR3 protein: CASSLPSYEQYF; CDR3 DNA: TGCGCCAGCAGCTTGCCGTCCTACGAGCAGTACTTC
D gene: TRBD1; J gene: TRBJ1-3; V gene: TRBV6-5; clone size: once; CDR3 protein: CASSQQGTGNTIYF; CDR3 DNA: TGTGCCAGCAGTCAACAGGGGACTGGAAACACCATATATTTT
D gene: NA; J gene: TRBJ2-2; V gene: TRBV19; clone size: NA; CDR3 protein: CASSLMFNTGELFF; CDR3 DNA: TGTGCCAGTAGTCTTATGTTCAACACCGGGGAGCTGTTTTTT
D gene: NA; J gene: TRBJ2-5; V gene: TRBV5-6; clone size: NA; CDR3 protein: CASSTDTQETQYF; CDR3 DNA: TGTGCCAGCAGTACTGACACGCAAGAGACCCAGTACTTC
D gene: TRBD1; J gene: TRBJ1-2; V gene: TRBV5-3; clone size: NA; CDR3 protein: CARIQGRKANYGYTF; CDR3 DNA: TGTGCCAGAATACAGGGGCGGAAAGCGAACTATGGCTACACCTTC